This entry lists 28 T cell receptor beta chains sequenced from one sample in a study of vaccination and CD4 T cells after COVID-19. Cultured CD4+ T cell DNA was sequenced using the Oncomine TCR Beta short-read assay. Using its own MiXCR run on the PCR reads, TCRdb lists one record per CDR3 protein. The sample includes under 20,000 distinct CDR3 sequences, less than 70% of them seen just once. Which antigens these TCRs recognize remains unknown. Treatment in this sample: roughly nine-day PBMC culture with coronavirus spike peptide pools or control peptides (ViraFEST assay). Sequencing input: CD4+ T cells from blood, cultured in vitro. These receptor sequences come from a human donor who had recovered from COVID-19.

In DNA form, the CDR3 reads TGTGCCAGCAGCTTCACCACCCGGGACGTAGCAAATACGCAGTATTTT. Encoded protein: CASSFTTRDVANTQYF. The V gene is TRBV7-2, the J gene TRBJ2-3, with D tentatively TRBD1 or TRBD2 (5 bases each). V was cut by 3 bases and J by 7 bases, with 20 bases left in between. CDR3 size: 16 residues. Germline V gene data show CDR1 as SGHTA and CDR2 as FQGNSA.

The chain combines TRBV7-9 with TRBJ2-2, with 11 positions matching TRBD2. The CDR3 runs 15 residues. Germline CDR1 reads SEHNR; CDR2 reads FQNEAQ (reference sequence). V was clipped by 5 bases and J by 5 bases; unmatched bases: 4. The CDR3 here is CASSDRLAGTGELFF. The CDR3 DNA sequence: TGTGCCAGCAGCGATCGACTAGCGGGGACCGGGGAGCTGTTTTTT.

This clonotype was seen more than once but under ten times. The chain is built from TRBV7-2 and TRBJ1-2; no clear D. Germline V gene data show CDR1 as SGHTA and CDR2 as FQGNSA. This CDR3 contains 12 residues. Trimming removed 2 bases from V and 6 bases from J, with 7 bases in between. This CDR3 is CASSLSSNGYTF. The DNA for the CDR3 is TGTGCCAGCAGCTTAAGTAGTAATGGCTACACCTTC.

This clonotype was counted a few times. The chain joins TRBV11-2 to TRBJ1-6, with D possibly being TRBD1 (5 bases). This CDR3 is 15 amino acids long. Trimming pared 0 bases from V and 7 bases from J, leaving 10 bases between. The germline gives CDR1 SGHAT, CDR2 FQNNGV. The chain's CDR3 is CASSLEGGKNSPLHF. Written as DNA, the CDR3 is TGTGCCAGCAGCTTAGAGGGGGGGAAGAATTCACCCCTCCACTTT.

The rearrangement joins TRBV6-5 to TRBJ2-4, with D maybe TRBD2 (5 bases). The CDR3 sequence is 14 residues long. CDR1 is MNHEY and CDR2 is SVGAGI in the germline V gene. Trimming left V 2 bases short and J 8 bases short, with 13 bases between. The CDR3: CASSYTRGLDIQYF. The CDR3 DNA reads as TGTGCCAGCAGTTACACGAGAGGGTTAGACATTCAGTACTTC.

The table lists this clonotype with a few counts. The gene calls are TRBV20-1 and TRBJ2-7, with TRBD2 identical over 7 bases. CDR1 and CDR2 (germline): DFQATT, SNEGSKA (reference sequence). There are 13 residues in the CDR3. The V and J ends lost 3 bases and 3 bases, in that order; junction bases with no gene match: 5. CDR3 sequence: CSARDAGVYEQYF. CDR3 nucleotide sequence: TGCAGTGCTAGGGACGCGGGAGTCTACGAGCAGTACTTC.

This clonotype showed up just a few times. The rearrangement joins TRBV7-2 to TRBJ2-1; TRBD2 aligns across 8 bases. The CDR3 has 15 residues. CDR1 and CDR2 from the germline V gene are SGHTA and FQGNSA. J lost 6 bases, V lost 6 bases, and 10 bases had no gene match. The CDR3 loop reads CASSFQAGVVNEQFF. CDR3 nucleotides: TGTGCCAGCAGTTTCCAAGCGGGGGTGGTCAATGAGCAGTTCTTC.

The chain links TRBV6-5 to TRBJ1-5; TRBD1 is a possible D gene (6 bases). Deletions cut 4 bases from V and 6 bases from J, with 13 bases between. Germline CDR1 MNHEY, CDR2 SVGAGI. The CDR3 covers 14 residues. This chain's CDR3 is CASSLGGAGQPQHF. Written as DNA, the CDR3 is TGTGCCAGCAGTTTGGGGGGGGCAGGTCAGCCCCAGCATTTT.

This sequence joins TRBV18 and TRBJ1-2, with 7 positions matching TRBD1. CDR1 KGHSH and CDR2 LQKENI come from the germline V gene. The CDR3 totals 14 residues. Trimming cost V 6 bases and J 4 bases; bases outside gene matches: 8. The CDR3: CASSSNRDSYGYTF. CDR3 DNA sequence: TGTGCCAGCTCCTCAAACCGGGACAGCTATGGCTACACCTTC.

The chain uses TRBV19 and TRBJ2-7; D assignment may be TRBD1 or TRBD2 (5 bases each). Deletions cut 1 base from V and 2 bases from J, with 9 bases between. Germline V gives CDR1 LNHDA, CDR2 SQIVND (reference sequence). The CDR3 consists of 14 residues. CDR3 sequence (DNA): TGTGCCAGTAGTATAGGACCGGGGCCCTACGAGCAGTACTTC. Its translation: CASSIGPGPYEQYF.

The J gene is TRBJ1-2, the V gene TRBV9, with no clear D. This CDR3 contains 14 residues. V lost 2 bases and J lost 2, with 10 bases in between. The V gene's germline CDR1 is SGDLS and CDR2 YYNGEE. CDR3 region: CASSVTPKNYGYTF. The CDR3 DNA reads TGTGCCAGCAGCGTGACACCTAAGAACTATGGCTACACCTTC.

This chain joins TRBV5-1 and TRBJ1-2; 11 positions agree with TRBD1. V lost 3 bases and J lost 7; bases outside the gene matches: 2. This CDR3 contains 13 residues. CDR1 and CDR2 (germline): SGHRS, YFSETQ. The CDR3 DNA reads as TGCGCCAGCAGCTGGGGGACAGGGGGTGGCTACACCTTC. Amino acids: CASSWGTGGGYTF. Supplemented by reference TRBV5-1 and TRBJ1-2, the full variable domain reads KAGVTQTPRYLIKTRGQQVTLSCSPISGHRSVSWYQQTPGQGLQFLFEYFSETQRNKGNFPGRFSGRQFSNSRSEMNVSTLELGDSALYLCASSWGTGGGYTFGSGTRLTVV.

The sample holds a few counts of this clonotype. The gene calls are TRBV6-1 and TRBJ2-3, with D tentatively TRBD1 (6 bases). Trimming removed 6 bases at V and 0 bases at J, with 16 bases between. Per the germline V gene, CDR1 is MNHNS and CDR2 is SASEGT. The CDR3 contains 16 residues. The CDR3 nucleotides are TGTGCCAGCAGCCGAACCAGGGGTTTGAGCACAGATACGCAGTATTTT. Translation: CASSRTRGLSTDTQYF.

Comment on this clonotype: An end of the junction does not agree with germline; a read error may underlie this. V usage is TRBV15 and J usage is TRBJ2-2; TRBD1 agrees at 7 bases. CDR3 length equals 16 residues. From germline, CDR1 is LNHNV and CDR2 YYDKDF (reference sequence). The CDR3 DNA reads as TGTGCCACCAGCAGAGATGACAGGGCGAAAACCGGGGAGCTGTTTTTT. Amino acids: CATSRDDRAKTGELFF.

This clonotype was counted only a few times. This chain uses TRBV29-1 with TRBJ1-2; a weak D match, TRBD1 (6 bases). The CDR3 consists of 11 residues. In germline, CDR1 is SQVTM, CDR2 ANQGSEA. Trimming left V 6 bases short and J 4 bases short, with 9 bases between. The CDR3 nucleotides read TGCAGCGTGAGGGGGTTCTATGGCTACACCTTC. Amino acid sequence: CSVRGFYGYTF.

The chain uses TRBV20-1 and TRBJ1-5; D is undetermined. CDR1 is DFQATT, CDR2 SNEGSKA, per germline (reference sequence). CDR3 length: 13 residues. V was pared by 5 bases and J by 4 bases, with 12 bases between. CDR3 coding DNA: TGCAGTGCTGGAGGGCAGATTAATCAGCCCCAGCATTTT. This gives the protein CSAGGQINQPQHF.

CDR3 in DNA: TGTGCCAGCAGCCCCCGAGGACAGGACTATGGCTACACCTTC. This translates into CASSPRGQDYGYTF. The V and J genes are TRBV9 and TRBJ1-2; TRBD1 matches 7 bases. There are 14 residues in the CDR3. The V and J ends lost 4 bases and 3 bases, in that order; junction bases with no gene match: 6. Germline loops: CDR1 SGDLS, CDR2 YYNGEE. The variable domain in full, completed from reference TRBV9 and TRBJ1-2, reads DSGVTQTPKHLITATGQRVTLRCSPRSGDLSVYWYQQSLDQGLQFLIQYYNGEERAKGNILERFSAQQFPDLHSELNLSSLELGDSALYFCASSPRGQDYGYTFGSGTRLTVV.

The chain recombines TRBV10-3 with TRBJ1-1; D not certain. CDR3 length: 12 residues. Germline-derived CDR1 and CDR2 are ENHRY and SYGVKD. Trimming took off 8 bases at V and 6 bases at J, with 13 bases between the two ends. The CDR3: CAIRGVFSEAFF. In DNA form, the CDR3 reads TGTGCCATCCGTGGGGTTTTCTCTGAAGCTTTCTTT.

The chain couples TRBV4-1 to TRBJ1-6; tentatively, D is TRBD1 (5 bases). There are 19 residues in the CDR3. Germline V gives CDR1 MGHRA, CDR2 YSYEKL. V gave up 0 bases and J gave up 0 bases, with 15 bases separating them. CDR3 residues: CASSQDRVGASSYNSPLHF. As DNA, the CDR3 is TGCGCCAGCAGCCAAGATAGAGTAGGGGCTAGCTCCTATAATTCACCCCTCCACTTT.

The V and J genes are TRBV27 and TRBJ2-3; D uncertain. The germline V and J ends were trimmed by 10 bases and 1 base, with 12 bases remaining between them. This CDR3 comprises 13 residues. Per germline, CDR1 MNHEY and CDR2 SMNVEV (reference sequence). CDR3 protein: CATTHTRTDTQYF. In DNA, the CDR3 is TGTGCCACGACACACACCCGCACAGATACGCAGTATTTT.

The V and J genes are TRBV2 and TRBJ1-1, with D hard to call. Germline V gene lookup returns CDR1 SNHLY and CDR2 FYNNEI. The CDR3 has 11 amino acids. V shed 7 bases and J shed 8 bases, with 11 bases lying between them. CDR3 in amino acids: CASTPGREAFF. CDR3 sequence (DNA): TGTGCCAGCACCCCGGGAAGAGAAGCTTTCTTT.

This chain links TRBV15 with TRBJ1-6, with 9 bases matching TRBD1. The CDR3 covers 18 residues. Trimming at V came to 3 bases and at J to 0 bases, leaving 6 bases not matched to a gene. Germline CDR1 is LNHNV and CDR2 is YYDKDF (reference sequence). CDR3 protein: CATSRDRGLSSYNSPLHF. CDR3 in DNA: TGTGCCACCAGCAGGGACAGGGGTCTGAGCTCCTATAATTCACCCCTCCACTTT.

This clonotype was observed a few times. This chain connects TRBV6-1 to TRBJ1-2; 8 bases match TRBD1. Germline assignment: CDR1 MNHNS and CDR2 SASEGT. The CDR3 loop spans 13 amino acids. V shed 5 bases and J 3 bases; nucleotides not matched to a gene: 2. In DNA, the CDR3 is TGTGCCAGCAGTCTGACAGGGGACTATGGCTACACCTTC. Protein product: CASSLTGDYGYTF.

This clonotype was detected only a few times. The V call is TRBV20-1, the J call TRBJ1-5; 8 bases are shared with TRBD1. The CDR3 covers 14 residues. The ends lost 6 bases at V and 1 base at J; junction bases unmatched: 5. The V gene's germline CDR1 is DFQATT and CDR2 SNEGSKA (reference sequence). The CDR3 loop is CSAAGGASNQPQHF. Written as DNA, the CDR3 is TGCAGTGCAGCAGGGGGCGCGAGCAATCAGCCCCAGCATTTT.

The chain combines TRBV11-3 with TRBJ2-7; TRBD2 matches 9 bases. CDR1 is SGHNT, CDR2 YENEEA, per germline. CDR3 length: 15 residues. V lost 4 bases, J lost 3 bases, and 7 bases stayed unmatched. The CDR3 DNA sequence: TGTGCCAGCAGCTCTCGACTAGCGGCCCTCTACGAGCAGTACTTC. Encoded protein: CASSSRLAALYEQYF.

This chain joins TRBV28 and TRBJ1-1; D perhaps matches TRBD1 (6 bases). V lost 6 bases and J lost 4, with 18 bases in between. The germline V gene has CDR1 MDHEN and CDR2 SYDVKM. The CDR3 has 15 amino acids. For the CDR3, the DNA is TGTGCCAGCAGCCCGTCCCAGGGGCTTAGCACTGAAGCTTTCTTT. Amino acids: CASSPSQGLSTEAFF.

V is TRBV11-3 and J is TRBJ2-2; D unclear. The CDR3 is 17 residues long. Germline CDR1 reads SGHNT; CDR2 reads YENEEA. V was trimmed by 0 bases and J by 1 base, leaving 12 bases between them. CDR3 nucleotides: TGTGCCAGCAGCTTAGATACTATGACGGTGAACACCGGGGAGCTGTTTTTT. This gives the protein CASSLDTMTVNTGELFF. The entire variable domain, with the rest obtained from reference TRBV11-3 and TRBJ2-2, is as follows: EAGVVQSPRYKIIEKKQPVAFWCNPISGHNTLYWYLQNLGQGPELLIRYENEEAVDDSQLPKDRFSAERLKGVDSTLKIQPAELGDSAVYLCASSLDTMTVNTGELFFGEGSRLTVL.

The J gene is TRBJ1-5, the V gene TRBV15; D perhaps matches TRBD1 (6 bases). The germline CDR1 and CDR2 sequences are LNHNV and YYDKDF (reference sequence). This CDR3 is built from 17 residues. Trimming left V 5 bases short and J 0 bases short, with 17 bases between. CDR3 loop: CATSAFRDIVSNQPQHF. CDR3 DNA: TGTGCCACCAGCGCATTCCGGGACATAGTTAGCAATCAGCCCCAGCATTTT.